Following are 29 T cell receptor beta chains from one sample sequenced in a study of shared clonotypes between healthy human individuals. The data were produced by immunoSEQ multiplex PCR, yet TCRdb's version contains in-frame clones alone and is incomplete. The repertoire holds around 500,000 clones, with about 76% as singletons. The source material was PBMCs. The receptor set was obtained from a middle-aged woman in good health. Some clones in this sample may be carry-over from other donors' samples.

The rearrangement links TRBV5-6 to TRBJ2-1; 8 bases align to TRBD2. CDR1 and CDR2 from the germline V gene are SGHDT and YYEEEE. The CDR3 contains 15 residues. V lost 4 bases, J lost 9 bases, and 12 bases stayed unmatched. In DNA, the CDR3 is TGTGCCAGCAGCCTCCGGGAGGGCGGTCGTCCTGAGCAGTTCTTC. Translation gives CASSLREGGRPEQFF. The entire variable domain, with the rest obtained from reference TRBV5-6 and TRBJ2-1, is as follows: DAGVTQSPTHLIKTRGQQVTLRCSPKSGHDTVSWYQQALGQGPQFIFQYYEEEERQRGNFPDRFSGHQFPNYSSELNVNALLLGDSALYLCASSLREGGRPEQFFGPGTRLTVL.

The chain recombines TRBV28 with TRBJ1-4; D is uncertain. There are 16 residues in the CDR3. V lost 3 bases and J 0 bases, leaving 11 bases between the germline ends. CDR1 is MDHEN and CDR2 is SYDVKM in the germline V gene. As DNA, the CDR3 is TGTGCCAGCAGTTTCTCCAGAAGCGCAACTAATGAAAAACTGTTTTTT. Translation gives CASSFSRSATNEKLFF.

The CDR3 loop is CASSPRLAGIEQYF. CDR3 DNA sequence: TGTGCCAGCAGCCCCCGGCTAGCGGGAATCGAGCAGTACTTC. This chain joins TRBV7-2 and TRBJ2-7, with 9 bases fitting TRBD2. The CDR3 totals 14 residues. The V segment lost 5 bases and the J segment 6 bases; nucleotides outside the gene matches: 8. The germline CDR1 and CDR2 sequences are SGHTA and FQGNSA.

This chain joins TRBV4-2 and TRBJ2-2, with no clear D. V was pared by 3 bases and J by 0 bases, with 8 bases between. This CDR3 has 15 amino acids. Germline CDR1 and CDR2: LGHNA and YNFKEQ. CDR3 in amino acids: CASSQVSANTGELFF. The CDR3 DNA is TGTGCCAGCAGCCAGGTCAGCGCGAACACCGGGGAGCTGTTTTTT.

This clone came up a few times. The rearrangement links TRBV9 to TRBJ2-1; TRBD2 aligns across 9 bases. This CDR3 spans 16 amino acids. With V trimmed by 4 bases and J by 2 bases, 7 bases remained unmatched. CDR1 is SGDLS, CDR2 YYNGEE, per germline. In DNA, the CDR3 is TGTGCCAGCAGCACCGCTCTAGCGGGACCCTACAATGAGCAGTTCTTC. Translation: CASSTALAGPYNEQFF.

The rearrangement links TRBV11-2 to TRBJ1-2; 8 nucleotides line up with TRBD1. The V and J ends lost 7 bases and 4 bases, in that order; junction bases with no gene match: 8. Looked up from germline, CDR1 is SGHAT and CDR2 is FQNNGV. The CDR3 runs 14 residues. CDR3 coding DNA: TGTGCCAGCACCGTACAGGGGGGGCCCTATGGCTACACCTTC. Translation: CASTVQGGPYGYTF. Full variable domain (missing parts from reference TRBV11-2 and TRBJ1-2): EAGVAQSPRYKIIEKRQSVAFWCNPISGHATLYWYQQILGQGPKLLIQFQNNGVVDDSQLPKDRFSAERLKGVDSTLKIQPAKLEDSAVYLCASTVQGGPYGYTFGSGTRLTVV.

The chain couples TRBV28 to TRBJ2-5, with TRBD2 matching over 13 bases. V dropped 5 bases and J dropped 5; count of bases not matched to a gene: 5. The length of the CDR3 is 15 residues. Germline CDR1 is MDHEN and CDR2 is SYDVKM. As DNA, the CDR3 is TGTGCCAGCAGTGGTGGACTAGCGGGAGTTGAGACCCAGTACTTC. This encodes CASSGGLAGVETQYF.

The chain joins TRBV5-1 to TRBJ1-4; no definite D call. The V end lost 0 bases, the J end lost 7 bases, and 7 bases lay between the germline ends. From germline, CDR1 is SGHRS and CDR2 YFSETQ. CDR3 length: 13 amino acids. CDR3 sequence: CASSLDAPEKLFF. CDR3 nucleotide sequence: TGCGCCAGCAGCTTGGACGCTCCTGAAAAACTGTTTTTT. The full variable domain, its missing parts supplied by reference TRBV5-1 and TRBJ1-4, is KAGVTQTPRYLIKTRGQQVTLSCSPISGHRSVSWYQQTPGQGLQFLFEYFSETQRNKGNFPGRFSGRQFSNSRSEMNVSTLELGDSALYLCASSLDAPEKLFFGSGTQLSVL.

The chain recombines TRBV5-8 with TRBJ1-5; unclear D gene. This CDR3 has 14 residues. Trimming removed 4 bases from V and 6 bases from J, with 14 bases in between. Germline CDR1 and CDR2: SGHTS and YDEGEE. In DNA form, the CDR3 reads TGTGCCAGCAGCCGAAGCGGGTCTGGTCAGCCCCAGCATTTT. It encodes CASSRSGSGQPQHF. The full variable domain, its missing parts supplied by reference TRBV5-8 and TRBJ1-5, is EAGVTQSPTHLIKTRGQQATLRCSPISGHTSVYWYQQALGLGLQFLLWYDEGEERNRGNFPPRFSGRQFPNYSSELNVNALELEDSALYLCASSRSGSGQPQHFGDGTRLSIL.

This clone was recorded once. V usage is TRBV18 and J usage is TRBJ2-7, with D perhaps TRBD1 (6 bases). CDR1 is KGHSH, CDR2 LQKENI, per germline. The CDR3 has 14 amino acids. The V and J ends lost 6 bases and 4 bases respectively, with 16 bases between them. This CDR3 reads CASSPTGSIYEQYF. As DNA, the CDR3 is TGTGCCAGCTCCCCTACAGGGAGCATATACGAGCAGTACTTC.

The CDR3 region has the DNA TGTGCCAGCAGCTGGTTCACAGGGGGCGCGTCCCGCTCCTACGAGCAGTACTTC. Translated, it gives CASSWFTGGASRSYEQYF. The chain carries TRBV7-2 and TRBJ2-7; TRBD1 agrees at 9 bases. The junction had 13 bases not matched to a gene; V was cut back by 4 bases and J by 0 bases. Germline V lookup: CDR1 SGHTA, CDR2 FQGNSA. The CDR3 totals 18 residues.

The sample holds one count of this clone. The rearrangement links TRBV5-1 to TRBJ1-2; D remains unclear. V was pared by 0 bases and J by 8 bases, with 17 bases between. Germline loops: CDR1 SGHRS, CDR2 YFSETQ. This CDR3 spans 15 amino acids. The chain's CDR3 is CASSLGWGEDLGYTF. CDR3 bases: TGCGCCAGCAGCTTGGGGTGGGGAGAGGATTTGGGCTACACCTTC.

This clone was seen ten or more times. V gene TRBV21-1 combines with J gene TRBJ1-1. TRBV21-1 is designated a pseudogene. This CDR3 has 16 residues. In DNA form, the CDR3 reads TGTGCCAGCAGCAAAGGCAGGGGGGGACTTCACACTGAAGCTTTCTTT. Amino acids: CASSKGRGGLHTEAFF.

This clone showed up just once. V usage is TRBV27 and J usage is TRBJ2-1; no clear D gene. From germline, CDR1 is MNHEY and CDR2 SMNVEV (reference sequence). The V and J ends lost 3 bases and 0 bases respectively, with 9 bases between them. This CDR3 is 15 amino acids long. The CDR3 is CASSFDGDSYNEQFF. CDR3 nucleotide sequence: TGTGCCAGCAGTTTTGACGGAGACTCCTACAATGAGCAGTTCTTC.

About this clone: Other DNA variants within this sample encode the same CDR3. This sequence joins TRBV7-3 and TRBJ1-1; TRBD1 aligns across 8 bases. The length of the CDR3 is 14 residues. Germline trimming cut 5 bases from V and 5 bases from J; bases unmatched to any gene: 7. The germline V gene has CDR1 SGHTA and CDR2 FQGTGA. CDR3: CASSPQGEGTEAFF. The CDR3 nucleotides are TGTGCCAGCAGCCCACAGGGGGAAGGTACTGAAGCTTTCTTT.

This clone was seen ten or more times. The V and J genes are TRBV6-1 and TRBJ2-5, with 9 bases matching TRBD2. The CDR3 runs 16 residues. Germline CDR1 is MNHNS and CDR2 is SASEGT. After removal of 4 bases from V and 1 base from J, the junction contained 7 bases not matched to a gene. CDR3 region: CASSAMTSGSQETQYF. DNA of the CDR3: TGTGCCAGCAGTGCCATGACTAGCGGATCCCAAGAGACCCAGTACTTC.

This chain uses TRBV30 with TRBJ2-1, with D perhaps matching TRBD1 (6 bases). Germline CDR1 and CDR2: GTSNPN and SVGIG (reference sequence). Trimming took off 0 bases at V and 3 bases at J, with 12 bases between the two ends. The CDR3 has 15 amino acids. The DNA for the CDR3 is TGTGCCTGGAGTGTACAGGCAGGGGACTACAATGAGCAGTTCTTC. Its protein is CAWSVQAGDYNEQFF.

The rearrangement links TRBV28 to TRBJ2-7, with 8 bases that match TRBD1. Germline loops: CDR1 MDHEN, CDR2 SYDVKM. Trimming cost V 6 bases and J 3 bases; bases outside gene matches: 7. The length of the CDR3 is 14 residues. The CDR3 region has the DNA TGTGCCAGCAGAACAGGGGGGAGGATCTACGAGCAGTACTTC. Translating gives CASRTGGRIYEQYF.

The chain couples TRBV28 to TRBJ2-7; 10 bases fit TRBD1. This CDR3 comprises 14 residues. With V trimmed by 5 bases and J by 6 bases, 7 bases remained unmatched. The germline V gene has CDR1 MDHEN and CDR2 SYDVKM. CDR3 amino acids: CASSPAGTGVEQYF. CDR3 DNA sequence: TGTGCCAGCAGTCCCGCCGGGACAGGGGTCGAGCAGTACTTC. The variable domain in full, completed from reference TRBV28 and TRBJ2-7, reads DVKVTQSSRYLVKRTGEKVFLECVQDMDHENMFWYRQDPGLGLRLIYFSYDVKMKEKGDIPEGYSVSREKKERFSLILESASTNQTSMYLCASSPAGTGVEQYFGPGTRLTVT.

The rearrangement joins TRBV9 to TRBJ2-2; D is unclear. Germline V CDR1 and CDR2: SGDLS, YYNGEE. CDR3 length equals 14 residues. The V and J ends lost 0 bases and 1 base respectively, with 4 bases between them. The CDR3 protein is CASSVAWNTGELFF. CDR3 in DNA: TGTGCCAGCAGCGTAGCTTGGAACACCGGGGAGCTGTTTTTT.

This CDR3 reads CASSPGQGYDEQFF. DNA of the CDR3: TGTGCCAGCTCACCGGGACAGGGGTATGATGAGCAGTTCTTC. The chain joins TRBV18 to TRBJ2-1; 10 bases are shared with TRBD1. Germline lookup yields CDR1 KGHSH and CDR2 LQKENI. The length of the CDR3 is 14 residues. Trimming removed 3 bases from V and 8 bases from J; junction bases left unmatched: 4.

The rearrangement joins TRBV28 to TRBJ1-4; 8 bases agree with TRBD1. There are 16 residues in the CDR3. The germline CDR1 and CDR2 sequences are MDHEN and SYDVKM. Trimming took 2 bases from V and 3 from J; bases not matched to a gene: 5. The CDR3 here is CASSLRLDRANEKLFF. In DNA, the CDR3 is TGTGCCAGCAGTTTAAGGCTGGACAGGGCTAATGAAAAACTGTTTTTT.

The chain recombines TRBV28 with TRBJ1-4; perhaps TRBD1 as D (6 bases). Germline CDR1 reads MDHEN; CDR2 reads SYDVKM. V gave up 4 bases and J gave up 2 bases, with 11 bases separating them. The CDR3 has 15 residues. CDR3 protein: CASSSPGDTNEKLFF. The DNA of the CDR3 is TGTGCCAGCAGTTCCCCAGGGGACACTAATGAAAAACTGTTTTTT.

The CDR3 is CASRGREGYNEQFF. In DNA, the CDR3 is TGCGCCAGCAGGGGGCGGGAGGGCTACAATGAGCAGTTCTTC. The V gene is TRBV5-1, the J gene TRBJ2-1; 9 bases align to TRBD2. In germline, CDR1 is SGHRS, CDR2 YFSETQ. This CDR3 is 14 amino acids long. J gave up 3 bases and V 5 bases, and 3 bases lay outside the gene matches.

The chain couples TRBV6-6 to TRBJ2-1; the D is unclear. There are 14 residues in the CDR3. Trimming cost V 0 bases and J 7 bases, with 10 bases left between them. The V gene's germline CDR1 is MNHNY and CDR2 SVGAGI (reference sequence). The CDR3 nucleotides read TGTGCCAGCAGTTACTCCCTAGAAGGGAATGAGCAGTTCTTC. It yields the protein CASSYSLEGNEQFF.

The rearrangement uses TRBV27 and TRBJ2-7; D unclear. Germline V gives CDR1 MNHEY, CDR2 SMNVEV (reference sequence). V was pared by 5 bases and J by 2 bases, with 4 bases between. The CDR3 runs 11 residues. The CDR3, as DNA: TGTGCCAGCAGTCTTACCTACGAGCAGTACTTC. It yields the protein CASSLTYEQYF.

CDR3 in DNA: TGTGCCACCAGCAGAGAAGCGGGTTCGTACACCGGGGAGCTGTTTTTT. Amino acid sequence: CATSREAGSYTGELFF. The chain employs TRBV15 and TRBJ2-2; possible D gene TRBD2, 6 bases. CDR1 and CDR2 from the germline V gene are LNHNV and YYDKDF (reference sequence). The CDR3 contains 16 residues. V was cut by 0 bases and J by 3 bases, with 11 bases left in between.

A word on this clone: One base away lies a much larger clone, so this may be a sequencing read error. Other DNA sequences in this specimen translate into the identical CDR3. The rearrangement uses TRBV5-4 and TRBJ2-6; no reliable D call. V was pared by 0 bases and J by 0 bases, with 4 bases between. Germline V gives CDR1 SGHNT, CDR2 YYREEE (reference sequence). The CDR3 has 15 amino acids. The CDR3 sequence: CASSLGGSGANVLTF. The CDR3 nucleotides are TGTGCCAGCAGCTTGGGTGGCTCTGGGGCCAACGTCCTGACTTTC.

This clone was counted between two and nine times. The J gene is TRBJ2-6, the V gene TRBV30; D not certain. Trimming took off 4 bases at V and 0 bases at J, with 1 base between the two ends. The CDR3 sequence is 12 residues long. The V gene's germline CDR1 is GTSNPN and CDR2 SVGIG (reference sequence). This CDR3 reads CAWNSGANVLTF. Written as DNA, the CDR3 is TGTGCCTGGAACTCTGGGGCCAACGTCCTGACTTTC.